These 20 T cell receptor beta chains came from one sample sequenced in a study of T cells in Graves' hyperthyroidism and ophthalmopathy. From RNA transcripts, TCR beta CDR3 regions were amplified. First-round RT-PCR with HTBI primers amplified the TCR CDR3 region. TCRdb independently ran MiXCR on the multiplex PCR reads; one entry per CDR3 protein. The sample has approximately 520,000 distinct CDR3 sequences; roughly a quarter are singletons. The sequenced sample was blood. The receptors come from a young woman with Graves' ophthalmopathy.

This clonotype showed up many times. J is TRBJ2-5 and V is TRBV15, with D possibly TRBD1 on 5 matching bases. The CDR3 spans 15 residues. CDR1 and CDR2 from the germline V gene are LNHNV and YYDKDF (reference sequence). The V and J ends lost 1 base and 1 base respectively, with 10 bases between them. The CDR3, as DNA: TGTGCCACCAGCAGAGTGCAGGGCCCCCAAGAGACCCAGTACTTC. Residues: CATSRVQGPQETQYF.

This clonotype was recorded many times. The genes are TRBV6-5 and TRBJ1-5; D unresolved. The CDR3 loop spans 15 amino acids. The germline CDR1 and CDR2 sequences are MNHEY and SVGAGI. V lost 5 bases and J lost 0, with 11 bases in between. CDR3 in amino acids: CASSPRGFSNQPQHF. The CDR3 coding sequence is TGTGCCAGCAGTCCACGGGGATTTAGCAATCAGCCCCAGCATTTT.

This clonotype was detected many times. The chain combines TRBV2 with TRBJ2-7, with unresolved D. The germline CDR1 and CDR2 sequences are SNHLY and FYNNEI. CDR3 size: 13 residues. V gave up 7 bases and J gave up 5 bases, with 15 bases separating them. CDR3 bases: TGTGCCAGCATTGGGCCGGACCCCAACGAGCAGTACTTC. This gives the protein CASIGPDPNEQYF.

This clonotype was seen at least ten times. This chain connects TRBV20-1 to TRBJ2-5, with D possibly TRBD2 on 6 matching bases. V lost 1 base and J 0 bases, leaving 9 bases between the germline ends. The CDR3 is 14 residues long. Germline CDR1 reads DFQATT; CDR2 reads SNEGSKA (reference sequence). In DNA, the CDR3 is TGCAGTGCTAGAGGATGGACTAACCAAGAGACCCAGTACTTC. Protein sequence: CSARGWTNQETQYF.

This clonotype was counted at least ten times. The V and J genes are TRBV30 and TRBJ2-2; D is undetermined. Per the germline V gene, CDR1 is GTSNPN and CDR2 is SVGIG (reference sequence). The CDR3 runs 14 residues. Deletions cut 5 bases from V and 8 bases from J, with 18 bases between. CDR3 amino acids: CAWALRVPLGELFF. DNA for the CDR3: TGTGCCTGGGCCCTTCGGGTGCCTCTGGGGGAGCTGTTTTTT.

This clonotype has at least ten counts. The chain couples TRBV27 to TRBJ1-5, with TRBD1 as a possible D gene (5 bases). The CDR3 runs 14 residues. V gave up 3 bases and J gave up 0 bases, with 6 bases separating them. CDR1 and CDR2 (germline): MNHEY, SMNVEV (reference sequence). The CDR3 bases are TGTGCCAGCAGTTTCAGGGTTAGCAATCAGCCCCAGCATTTT. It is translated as CASSFRVSNQPQHF.

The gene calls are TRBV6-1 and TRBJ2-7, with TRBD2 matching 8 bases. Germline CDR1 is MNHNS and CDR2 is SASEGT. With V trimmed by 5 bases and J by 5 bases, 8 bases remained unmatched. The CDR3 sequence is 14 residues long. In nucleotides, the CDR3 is TGTGCCAGCAGTAGTGGCGGGAGGTTCGACGAGCAGTACTTC. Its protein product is CASSSGGRFDEQYF.

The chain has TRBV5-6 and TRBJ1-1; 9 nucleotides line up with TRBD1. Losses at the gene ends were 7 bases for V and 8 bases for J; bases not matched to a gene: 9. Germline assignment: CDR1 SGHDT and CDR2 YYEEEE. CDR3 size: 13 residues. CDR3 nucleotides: TGTGCCAGCCTAACTCCGGGACAGGGAGAAGCTTTCTTT. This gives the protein CASLTPGQGEAFF.

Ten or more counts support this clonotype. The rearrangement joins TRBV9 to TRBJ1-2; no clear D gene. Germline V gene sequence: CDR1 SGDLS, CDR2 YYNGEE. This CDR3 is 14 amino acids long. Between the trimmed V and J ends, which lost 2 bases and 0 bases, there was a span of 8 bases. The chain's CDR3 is CASSVMGTNYGYTF. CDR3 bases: TGTGCCAGCAGCGTTATGGGAACTAACTATGGCTACACCTTC.

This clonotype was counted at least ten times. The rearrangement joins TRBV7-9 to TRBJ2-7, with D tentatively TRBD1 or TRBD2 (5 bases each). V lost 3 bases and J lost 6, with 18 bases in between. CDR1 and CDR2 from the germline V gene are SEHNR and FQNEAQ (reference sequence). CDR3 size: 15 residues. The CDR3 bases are TGTGCCAGCAGCTTGCAGCTAAGCTGGGGGAGCGAGCAGTACTTC. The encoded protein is CASSLQLSWGSEQYF.

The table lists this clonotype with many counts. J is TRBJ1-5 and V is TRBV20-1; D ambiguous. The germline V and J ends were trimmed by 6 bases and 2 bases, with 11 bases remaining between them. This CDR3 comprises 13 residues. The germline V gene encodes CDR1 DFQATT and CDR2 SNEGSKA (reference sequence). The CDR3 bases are TGCAGTGCAAGCCGGTCGGGCAATCAGCCCCAGCATTTT. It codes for CSASRSGNQPQHF.

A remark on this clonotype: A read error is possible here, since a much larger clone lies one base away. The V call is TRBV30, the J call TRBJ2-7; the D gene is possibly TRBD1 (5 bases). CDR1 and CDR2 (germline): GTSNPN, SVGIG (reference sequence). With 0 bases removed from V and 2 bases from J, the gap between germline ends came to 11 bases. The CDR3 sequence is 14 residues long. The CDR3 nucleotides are TGTGCCTGGAGTGTAGTTGAGACAGCCTACGAGCAGTACTTC. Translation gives CAWSVVETAYEQYF.

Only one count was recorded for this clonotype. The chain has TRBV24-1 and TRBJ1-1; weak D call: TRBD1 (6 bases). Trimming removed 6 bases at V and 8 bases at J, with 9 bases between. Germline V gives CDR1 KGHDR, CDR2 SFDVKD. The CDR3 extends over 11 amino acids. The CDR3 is CATSWGGEAFF. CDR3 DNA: TGTGCCACCAGTTGGGGGGGCGAAGCTTTCTTT.

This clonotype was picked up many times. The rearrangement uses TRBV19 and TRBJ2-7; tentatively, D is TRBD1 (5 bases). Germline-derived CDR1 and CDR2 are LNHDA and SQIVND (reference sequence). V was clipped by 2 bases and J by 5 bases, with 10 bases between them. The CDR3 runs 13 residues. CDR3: CASSIITGHEQYF. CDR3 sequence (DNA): TGTGCCAGTAGTATAATAACAGGTCACGAGCAGTACTTC.

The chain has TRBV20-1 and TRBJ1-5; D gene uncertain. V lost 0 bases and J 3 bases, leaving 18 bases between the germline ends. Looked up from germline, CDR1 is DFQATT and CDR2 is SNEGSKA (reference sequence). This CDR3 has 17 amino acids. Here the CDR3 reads CSARDAASPIFNQPQHF. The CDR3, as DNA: TGCAGTGCTAGAGACGCCGCCTCGCCGATCTTCAATCAGCCCCAGCATTTT.

CDR3 amino acids: CASRPGHANTEAFF. The CDR3 DNA follows: TGTGCCAGCAGACCGGGACATGCTAACACTGAAGCTTTCTTT. The genes are TRBV6-1 and TRBJ1-1, with a weak D call TRBD1 (6 bases). The CDR3 sequence is 14 residues long. Looked up from germline, CDR1 is MNHNS and CDR2 is SASEGT. V dropped 6 bases and J dropped 2 bases, with 13 bases sitting between them.

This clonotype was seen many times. In nucleotides, the CDR3 is TGTGCCAGCAGTCGACTAGCGGGGGGGCTAGCCAAAAACATTCAGTACTTC. This sequence encodes CASSRLAGGLAKNIQYF. V usage is TRBV28 and J usage is TRBJ2-4; TRBD2 matches at 14 bases. V shed 5 bases and J 0 bases; nucleotides not matched to a gene: 3. CDR3 length equals 17 residues. The V gene's germline CDR1 is MDHEN and CDR2 SYDVKM.

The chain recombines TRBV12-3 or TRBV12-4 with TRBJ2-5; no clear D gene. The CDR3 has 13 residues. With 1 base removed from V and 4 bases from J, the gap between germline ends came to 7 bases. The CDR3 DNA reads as TGTGCCAGCAGTTTAGAGGCGGCAGAGACCCAGTACTTC. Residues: CASSLEAAETQYF.

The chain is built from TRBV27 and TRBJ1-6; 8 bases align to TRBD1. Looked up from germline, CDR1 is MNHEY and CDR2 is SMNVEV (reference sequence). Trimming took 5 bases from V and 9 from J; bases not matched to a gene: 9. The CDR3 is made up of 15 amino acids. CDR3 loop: CASSVSGTGGSPLHF. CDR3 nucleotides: TGTGCCAGCAGTGTGTCCGGGACAGGTGGTTCACCCCTCCACTTT.

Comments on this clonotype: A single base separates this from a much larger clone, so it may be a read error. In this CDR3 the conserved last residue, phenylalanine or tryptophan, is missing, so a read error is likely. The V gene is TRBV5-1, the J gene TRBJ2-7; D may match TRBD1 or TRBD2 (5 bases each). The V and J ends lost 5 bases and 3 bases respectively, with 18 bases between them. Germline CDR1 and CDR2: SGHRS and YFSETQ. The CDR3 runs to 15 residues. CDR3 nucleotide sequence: TGCGCCAGCAGAAATGGGTTAACAGGACTCTACGAGCAGTACTTA. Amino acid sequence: CASRNGLTGLYEQYL.